This passage covers 5 T cell receptor beta chains from one sample sequenced in a study of monozygotic twins with inflammatory bowel disease. TCRdb processed the 5' RACE reads again and assigns one entry to each CDR3 protein, with no DNA. The sample has about 380,000 distinct CDR3 sequences. Material: blood. All receptors derive from a human donor with ulcerative colitis or Crohn's disease, or a healthy co-twin of an affected twin (not recorded which).

The genes are TRBV6-5 and TRBJ2-1; TCRdb designates TRBD1, a call that cannot be tested without DNA. Germline assignment: CDR1 MNHEY and CDR2 SVGAGI. CDR3 size: 15 residues. This CDR3 reads CASSYSAQGYNEQFF.

The chain joins TRBV19 to TRBJ1-5; absent DNA, TCRdb's TRBD1 call cannot be checked. Looked up from germline, CDR1 is LNHDA and CDR2 is SQIVND (reference sequence). The CDR3 contains 13 residues. CDR3 in amino acids: CASSILTGQPQHF.

The CDR3: CASSQDRRGAGRGPEAFF. The rearrangement links TRBV4-3 to TRBJ1-1; there is no DNA to check the TCRdb D call of TRBD1. This CDR3 contains 18 residues. Germline V lookup: CDR1 LGHNA, CDR2 YSLEER.

This rearrangement joins TRBV24-1 to TRBJ2-1; TCRdb returns TRBD1, unconfirmable since there is no DNA. Germline V gene data show CDR1 as KGHDR and CDR2 as SFDVKD. CDR3 length: 15 amino acids. The CDR3 sequence is CATSDRTDVNNEQFF.

The chain carries TRBV30 and TRBJ2-7; the TRBD1 assignment by TCRdb is unverifiable without DNA. The germline V gene encodes CDR1 GTSNPN and CDR2 SVGIG (reference sequence). The CDR3 covers 14 residues. CDR3 region: CAWTRDSLASEQYF. The whole variable domain, remainder taken from reference TRBV30 and TRBJ2-7, is SQTIHQWPATLVQPVGSPLSLECTVEGTSNPNLYWYRQAAGRGLQLLFYSVGIGQISSEVPQNLSASRPQDRQFILSSKKLLLSDSGFYLCAWTRDSLASEQYFGPGTRLTVT.